Presented here are 30 T cell receptor beta chains from one specimen sequenced in a study of T cell repertoires in cytomegalovirus infection. MiXCR, applied by TCRdb to the reads, yields one record per CDR3 protein. The sample holds roughly 920,000 distinct CDR3 sequences, roughly 30% seen once. What these receptors recognize is not known. The source was cultured CD8+ T cells from PBMCs, collected from culture after CMV antigen stimulation. The receptors derive from a human donor in good health (CMV status not recorded). Some clones in this sample may be carry-over from other donors' samples.

This clonotype was counted a few times. The chain has TRBV6-1 and TRBJ2-7; D call uncertain. Germline loops: CDR1 MNHNS, CDR2 SASEGT. This CDR3 is 12 amino acids long. V was cut by 6 bases and J by 2 bases, with 8 bases left in between. The CDR3 is CASRDNTYEQYV. CDR3 bases: TGTGCCAGCAGAGACAATACCTACGAGCAGTACGTC.

The sample holds one count of this clonotype. The rearrangement joins TRBV10-3 to TRBJ1-4; weak D call: TRBD1 (5 bases). The germline V gene has CDR1 ENHRY and CDR2 SYGVKD. V was shortened by 6 bases and J by 5 bases, with 7 bases between the two germline ends. This CDR3 has 12 residues. Here the CDR3 reads CAIRQDNEKLFF. Written as DNA, the CDR3 is TGTGCCATCAGACAGGACAATGAAAAACTGTTTTTT.

This chain uses TRBV2 with TRBJ2-6; D ambiguous. Germline lookup yields CDR1 SNHLY and CDR2 FYNNEI. The CDR3 is made up of 12 amino acids. Trimming stripped 7 bases from V and 13 bases from J, with 14 bases between. The CDR3 nucleotides are TGTGCCAGCACCCCAGGATCCGAGGTCCTGACTTTC. As protein: CASTPGSEVLTF.

This clonotype occurred a few times. The chain joins TRBV29-1 to TRBJ1-2, with a weak D call TRBD1 (5 bases). The V end was cut by 3 bases, the J end by 4 bases, with 15 bases between. The germline V gene encodes CDR1 SQVTM and CDR2 ANQGSEA. This CDR3 comprises 14 residues. CDR3 amino acids: CSVDQTESVYGYTF. For the CDR3, the DNA is TGCAGCGTTGATCAGACAGAATCTGTCTATGGCTACACCTTC.

The rearrangement links TRBV4-1 to TRBJ1-6, with D possibly TRBD1 on 5 matching bases. The V gene lost 6 bases and the J gene lost 9 bases, with 12 bases spanning the gap. The CDR3 is 13 residues long. CDR1 and CDR2 (germline): MGHRA, YSYEKL. CDR3 nucleotides: TGCGCCAGCAGGGGGGTTTTCGGTTCACCCCTCCACTTT. Its translation is CASRGVFGSPLHF.

The chain recombines TRBV19 with TRBJ1-1; D unresolved. The CDR3 length is 13 residues. Germline V gene data show CDR1 as LNHDA and CDR2 as SQIVND (reference sequence). The germline V and J ends were trimmed by 5 bases and 0 bases, with 7 bases remaining between them. CDR3 residues: CASSEYMNTEAFF. The CDR3 nucleotides read TGTGCCAGTAGTGAGTACATGAACACTGAAGCTTTCTTT.

This clonotype has a handful of counts. This chain uses TRBV7-6 with TRBJ2-3; 7 nucleotides line up with TRBD1. Germline values: CDR1 SGHVS, CDR2 FNYEAQ. CDR3 length equals 15 residues. Unmatched junction bases numbered 6, after V lost 2 bases and J lost 4 bases. CDR3 protein: CASSLNTGAADTQYF. CDR3 bases: TGTGCCAGCAGCTTAAACACAGGGGCAGCAGATACGCAGTATTTT. The full variable domain, in which reference TRBV7-6 and TRBJ2-3 provide the parts outside the CDR3, is GAGVSQSPRYKVTKRGQDVALRCDPISGHVSLYWYRQALGQGPEFLTYFNYEAQQDKSGLPNDRFSAERPEGSISTLTIQRTEQRDSAMYRCASSLNTGAADTQYFGPGTRLTVL.

In its sample, this clonotype was seen a few times. The rearrangement joins TRBV6-2 or TRBV6-3 to TRBJ2-7, with 16 bases lining up with TRBD2. Germline CDR1 and CDR2: MNHEY and SVGEGT. After removal of 8 bases from V and 2 bases from J, the junction contained 6 bases not matched to a gene. The CDR3 is 16 residues long. The CDR3: CASGGTSGGGPYEQYV. DNA of the CDR3: TGTGCCAGCGGTGGGACTAGCGGGGGGGGTCCCTACGAGCAGTACGTC.

This clonotype showed up just a few times. The chain has TRBV20-1 and TRBJ2-1, with 10 bases that match TRBD2. This CDR3 has 15 amino acids. With V trimmed by 1 base and J by 5 bases, 5 bases remained unmatched. Germline CDR1 is DFQATT and CDR2 is SNEGSKA (reference sequence). The CDR3 region is CSARVWLAGDNEQFF. In nucleotides, the CDR3 is TGCAGTGCTAGAGTTTGGCTAGCGGGGGACAATGAGCAGTTCTTC.

The rearrangement joins TRBV27 to TRBJ2-3, with D possibly TRBD1 on 5 matching bases. Per the germline V gene, CDR1 is MNHEY and CDR2 is SMNVEV (reference sequence). CDR3 length equals 18 residues. Trimming cost V 1 base and J 3 bases, with 20 bases left between them. Here the CDR3 reads CASSLFPTGSGLTDTQYF. CDR3 sequence (DNA): TGTGCCAGCAGTTTATTCCCAACCGGGTCAGGGTTGACAGATACGCAGTATTTT.

This clonotype was counted ten times or more. The genes are TRBV7-9 and TRBJ1-2, with 7 bases identical to TRBD1. Germline V lookup: CDR1 SEHNR, CDR2 FQNEAQ (reference sequence). There are 15 residues in the CDR3. V trimming: 5 bases; J trimming: 4 bases; junction bases outside the gene matches: 10. The CDR3 DNA reads as TGTGCCAGCAGCACCCAAGACAGGGACGGCTATGGCTACACCTTC. It yields the protein CASSTQDRDGYGYTF.

The V and J genes are TRBV2 and TRBJ2-2, with D perhaps matching TRBD1 or TRBD2 (5 bases each). The CDR3 is 13 amino acids. Germline lookup yields CDR1 SNHLY and CDR2 FYNNEI. V shed 11 bases and J shed 6 bases, with 16 bases lying between them. CDR3 protein: CAAWGSGSGELFF. The DNA of the CDR3 is TGTGCCGCGTGGGGCAGCGGTTCCGGGGAGCTGTTTTTT.

Comment on this clonotype: A clone one base away is much larger, so this may be a read error. The chain joins TRBV12-3 or TRBV12-4 to TRBJ1-1; D unresolved. The CDR3 runs to 14 residues. CDR3: CAGSSIPENTEAFF. The CDR3 region has the DNA TGTGCCGGCAGTTCCATACCCGAGAACACTGAAGCTTTCTTT.

The CDR3 region is CSVGRQGPNTGELFF. The CDR3 DNA is TGCAGCGTTGGTCGCCAGGGACCGAACACCGGGGAGCTGTTTTTT. The J gene is TRBJ2-2, the V gene TRBV29-1; either TRBD1 or TRBD2 may fit D (5 bases each). Germline V gene sequence: CDR1 SQVTM, CDR2 ANQGSEA. CDR3 length: 15 amino acids. V shed 4 bases and J shed 0 bases, with 12 bases lying between them.

A word on this clonotype: The junction departs from germline at one end; a sequencing error may be responsible. V usage is TRBV29-1 and J usage is TRBJ1-3; no clear D gene. The CDR3 is made up of 14 amino acids. Germline loops: CDR1 SQVTM, CDR2 ANQGSEA. The CDR3 here is CSVEAAGSGNTIYF. In DNA form, the CDR3 reads TGCAGCGTGGAAGCGGCAGGCTCTGGAAACACCATATATTTT.

This clonotype has just a few counts. The gene calls are TRBV10-3 and TRBJ2-2; D remains ambiguous. With 9 bases removed from V and 6 bases from J, the gap between germline ends came to 11 bases. Germline V lookup: CDR1 ENHRY, CDR2 SYGVKD. The CDR3 has 12 residues. This CDR3 is CAILIQAGELFF. CDR3 in DNA: TGTGCCATTCTAATCCAGGCCGGGGAGCTGTTTTTT.

V is TRBV19 and J is TRBJ1-1; 8 nucleotides line up with TRBD1. Germline trimming cut 5 bases from V and 1 base from J; bases unmatched to any gene: 15. The CDR3 extends over 18 amino acids. CDR1 is LNHDA, CDR2 SQIVND, per germline (reference sequence). CDR3 region: CASSPRTGQGLTNTEAFF. The CDR3 DNA follows: TGTGCCAGTAGTCCTCGGACAGGGCAAGGTCTTACGAACACTGAAGCTTTCTTT.

V is TRBV19 and J is TRBJ2-1, with 10 bases identical to TRBD1. With 5 bases clipped from V and 3 bases from J, the junction kept 4 bases outside the gene matches. CDR3 size: 15 residues. CDR1 and CDR2 (germline): LNHDA, SQIVND (reference sequence). This chain's CDR3 is CASSAGTGDYNEQFF. In nucleotides, the CDR3 is TGTGCCAGTAGTGCCGGGACAGGGGACTACAATGAGCAGTTCTTC.

The chain is built from TRBV10-3 and TRBJ2-1; D ambiguous. The CDR3 sequence is 13 residues long. Germline V lookup: CDR1 ENHRY, CDR2 SYGVKD. The V end lost 0 bases, the J end lost 5 bases, and 5 bases lay between the germline ends. In DNA, the CDR3 is TGTGCCATCAGTGAGTCGTCCAACAATGAGCAGTTCTTC. Protein product: CAISESSNNEQFF.

The chain recombines TRBV28 with TRBJ1-3; unclear D gene. The CDR3 is 17 residues long. Trimming took off 6 bases at V and 0 bases at J, with 18 bases between the two ends. The germline V gene has CDR1 MDHEN and CDR2 SYDVKM. The DNA of the CDR3 is TGTGCCAGCAGCGGGAAGGTTCGGAGAAACTCTGGAAACACCATATATTTT. Translation gives CASSGKVRRNSGNTIYF.

V and J are TRBV12-3 or TRBV12-4 and TRBJ1-2; maybe TRBD1 (6 bases). The CDR3 length is 15 residues. The germline V and J ends were trimmed by 7 bases and 4 bases, with 19 bases remaining between them. The CDR3 sequence is CASTEGGKRVYGYTF. The CDR3 region has the DNA TGTGCCAGCACTGAGGGGGGAAAGAGGGTCTATGGCTACACCTTC.

The J gene is TRBJ2-7, the V gene TRBV6-1; D possibly corresponds to TRBD1 (6 bases). CDR1 and CDR2 (germline): MNHNS, SASEGT. CDR3 length equals 14 residues. The CDR3 sequence is CASSPTGQNYERYV. The CDR3 nucleotides are TGTGCCAGCAGCCCAACCGGACAGAACTACGAGCGGTACGTC.

This CDR3 reads CASSQDRGRDNSPLHF. The DNA for the CDR3 is TGCGCCAGCAGTCAAGACAGGGGACGGGATAATTCACCCCTCCACTTT. This sequence joins TRBV23-1 and TRBJ1-6; TRBD1 agrees at 8 bases. TRBV23-1 is designated an ORF whose function remains uncertain. V trimming: 2 bases; J trimming: 5 bases; junction bases outside the gene matches: 5. The CDR3 is 16 amino acids.

The V call is TRBV27, the J call TRBJ2-2; 9 positions match TRBD1. The CDR3 extends over 15 amino acids. CDR1 is MNHEY and CDR2 is SMNVEV in the germline V gene (reference sequence). V lost 1 base and J lost 3; bases outside the gene matches: 0. The CDR3 coding sequence is TGTGCCAGCAGTTTATACAGGGGGCACACCGGGGAGCTGTTTTTT. It encodes CASSLYRGHTGELFF.

The chain joins TRBV13 to TRBJ2-1, with TRBD1 as a possible D gene (6 bases). The ends were cut back, 5 bases at V and 1 base at J, with 12 bases in the middle. CDR1 and CDR2 (germline): PRHDT, FYEKMQ (reference sequence). This CDR3 comprises 15 residues. CDR3: CASSADRRSYNEQFF. The CDR3 DNA reads TGTGCCAGCAGCGCCGACAGGAGGTCCTACAATGAGCAGTTCTTC. The full variable domain, its missing parts supplied by reference TRBV13 and TRBJ2-1, is AAGVIQSPRHLIKEKRETATLKCYPIPRHDTVYWYQQGPGQDPQFLISFYEKMQSDKGSIPDRFSAQQFSDYHSELNMSSLELGDSALYFCASSADRRSYNEQFFGPGTRLTVL.

The rearrangement uses TRBV7-9 and TRBJ2-6, with 7 bases identical to TRBD2. CDR3 length equals 16 residues. J gave up 2 bases and V 3 bases, and 4 bases lay outside the gene matches. The germline CDR1 and CDR2 sequences are SEHNR and FQNEAQ (reference sequence). CDR3: CASSFQGGAGANVLTF. CDR3 in DNA: TGTGCCAGCAGCTTTCAGGGAGGGGCTGGGGCCAACGTCCTGACTTTC. Based on the CDR3 plus reference TRBV7-9 and TRBJ2-6, the full variable domain is DTGVSQNPRHKITKRGQNVTFRCDPISEHNRLYWYRQTLGQGPEFLTYFQNEAQLEKSRLLSDRFSAERPKGSFSTLEIQRTEQGDSAMYLCASSFQGGAGANVLTFGAGSRLTVL.

The chain links TRBV7-8 to TRBJ2-7; D perhaps matches TRBD1 (6 bases). Germline values: CDR1 SGHVS, CDR2 FQNEAQ. There are 12 residues in the CDR3. The V end was cut by 5 bases, the J end by 6 bases, with 11 bases between. The CDR3 is CASSQTGLEQYF. As DNA, the CDR3 is TGTGCCAGCAGCCAAACAGGGCTCGAGCAGTACTTC.

This clonotype has only one observation. This chain joins TRBV6-6 and TRBJ1-5, with D hard to call. The germline V gene has CDR1 MNHNY and CDR2 SVGAGI (reference sequence). The germline V and J ends were trimmed by 2 bases and 4 bases, with 18 bases remaining between them. The CDR3 contains 17 residues. In DNA, the CDR3 is TGTGCCAGCAGTTACAGGGCAGTGCCTGACCAGAATCAGCCCCAGCATTTT. This sequence encodes CASSYRAVPDQNQPQHF.

This clonotype was detected only a few times. V usage is TRBV9 and J usage is TRBJ2-1; D possibly corresponds to TRBD2 (5 bases). Trimming removed 4 bases from V and 8 bases from J, with 19 bases in between. The germline V gene has CDR1 SGDLS and CDR2 YYNGEE. The length of the CDR3 is 15 residues. CDR3 DNA: TGTGCCAGCAGCCCGTCCGGACGGACTCTAGATGAGCAGTTCTTC. Its translation: CASSPSGRTLDEQFF.

The CDR3 region has the DNA TGTGCCAGCAGCTCTGGTCGACCGAGCGACGAGCAGTACGTC. The encoded protein is CASSSGRPSDEQYV. The genes are TRBV5-6 and TRBJ2-7; D is uncertain. Germline lookup yields CDR1 SGHDT and CDR2 YYEEEE. This CDR3 has 14 residues. V lost 3 bases and J 5 bases, leaving 15 bases between the germline ends.